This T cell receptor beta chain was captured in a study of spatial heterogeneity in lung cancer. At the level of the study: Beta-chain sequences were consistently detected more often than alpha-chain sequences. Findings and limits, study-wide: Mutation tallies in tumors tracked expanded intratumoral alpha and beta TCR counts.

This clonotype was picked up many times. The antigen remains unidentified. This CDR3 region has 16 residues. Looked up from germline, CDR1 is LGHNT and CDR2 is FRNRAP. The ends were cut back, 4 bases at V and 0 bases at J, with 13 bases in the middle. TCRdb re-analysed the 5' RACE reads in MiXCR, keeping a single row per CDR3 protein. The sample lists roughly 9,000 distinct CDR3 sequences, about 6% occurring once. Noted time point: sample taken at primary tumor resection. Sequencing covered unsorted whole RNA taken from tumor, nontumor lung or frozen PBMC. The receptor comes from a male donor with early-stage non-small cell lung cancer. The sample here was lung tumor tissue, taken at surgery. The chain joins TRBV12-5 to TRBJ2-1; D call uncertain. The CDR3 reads CASGSQDPSSYNEQFF. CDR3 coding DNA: TGTGCTAGTGGTTCCCAGGACCCGAGCTCCTACAATGAGCAGTTCTTC. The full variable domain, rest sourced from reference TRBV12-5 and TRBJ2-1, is DARVTQTPRHKVTEMGQEVTMRCQPILGHNTVFWYRQTMMQGLELLAYFRNRAPLDDSGMPKDRFSAEMPDATLATLKIQPSEPRDSAVYFCASGSQDPSSYNEQFFGPGTRLTVL.